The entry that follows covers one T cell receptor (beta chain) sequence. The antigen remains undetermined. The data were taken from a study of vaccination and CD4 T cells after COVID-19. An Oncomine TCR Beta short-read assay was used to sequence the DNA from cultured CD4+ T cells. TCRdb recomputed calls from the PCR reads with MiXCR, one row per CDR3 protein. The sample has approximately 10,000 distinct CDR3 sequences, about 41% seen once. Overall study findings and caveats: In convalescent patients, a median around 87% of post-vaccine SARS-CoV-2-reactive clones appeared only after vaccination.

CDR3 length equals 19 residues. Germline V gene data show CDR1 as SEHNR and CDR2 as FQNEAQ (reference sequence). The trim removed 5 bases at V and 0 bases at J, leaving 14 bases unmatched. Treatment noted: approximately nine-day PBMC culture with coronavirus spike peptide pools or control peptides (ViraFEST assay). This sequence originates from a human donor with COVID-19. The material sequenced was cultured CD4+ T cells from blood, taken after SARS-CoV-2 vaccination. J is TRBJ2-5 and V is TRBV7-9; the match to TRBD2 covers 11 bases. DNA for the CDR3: TGTGCCAGCAGCCTACACTATTTAAGGGGACTAGCGGACCAAGAGACCCAGTACTTC. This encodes CASSLHYLRGLADQETQYF.